Below are 14 T cell receptor beta chains sequenced from a single sample in a study of shared clonotypes between healthy human individuals (dated by TCRdb to the early 2020s). Library preparation was by the immunoSEQ multiplex PCR assay. Not all clones reach the TCRdb copy of this immuneACCESS table, which keeps in-frame sequences only. Checked studies attribute under half of the gap to unresolved V genes and leave the rest unexplained. The sample table contains approximately 720,000 clones; only one count was recorded for about 91% of them. The biggest ten clones account for 24% of the sample. For the CD8 naive samples, CD45RO-negative cells were positively selected for CCR7, yielding a CD45RA+CCR7+ population from which TemRA cells were excluded. Sample: naive CD8+ T cells sorted from blood. According to the study, the label for this sample's cell subset or site signals: CD45RA+CCR7+. The receptor set was obtained from a man younger than 40 in good health.

V usage is TRBV29-1 and J usage is TRBJ1-2; D is unclear. From germline, CDR1 is SQVTM and CDR2 ANQGSEA. The CDR3 loop spans 16 amino acids. V lost 5 bases, J lost 0 bases, and 19 bases lay in between. CDR3 residues: CSVPKGTEPSNYGYTF. CDR3 DNA sequence: TGCAGCGTTCCAAAAGGAACTGAACCTTCTAACTATGGCTACACCTTC.

In its sample, this clone was seen once. The genes are TRBV19 and TRBJ2-3; D is uncertain. Trimming took off 1 base at V and 0 bases at J, with 5 bases between the two ends. The V gene's germline CDR1 is LNHDA and CDR2 SQIVND (reference sequence). This CDR3 comprises 14 residues. CDR3 sequence: CASSIARSTDTQYF. DNA of the CDR3: TGTGCCAGTAGTATAGCCCGCAGCACAGATACGCAGTATTTT.

This clone came up once. The chain couples TRBV6-4 to TRBJ2-1, with D unresolved. The CDR3 is made up of 16 amino acids. Germline CDR1 is MRHNA and CDR2 is SNTAGT. The V end lost 0 bases, the J end lost 3 bases, and 12 bases lay between the germline ends. CDR3 amino acids: CASSDSAHDLYNEQFF. The CDR3 nucleotides read TGTGCCAGCAGTGACTCGGCACACGACCTCTACAATGAGCAGTTCTTC.

For the CDR3, the DNA is TGTGCCAGCAGCGGGGGACCTACCCTGCGAGGTACGCAGTATTTT. Its protein is CASSGGPTLRGTQYF. The chain uses TRBV7-9 and TRBJ2-3; D may be TRBD1 or TRBD2 (5 bases each). The CDR3 totals 15 residues. The V and J ends lost 5 bases and 8 bases respectively, with 20 bases between them. The V gene's germline CDR1 is SEHNR and CDR2 FQNEAQ (reference sequence).

The rearrangement links TRBV29-1 to TRBJ2-1; maybe TRBD2 (6 bases). V dropped 6 bases and J dropped 8 bases, with 20 bases sitting between them. Germline CDR1 is SQVTM and CDR2 is ANQGSEA. This CDR3 has 14 residues. The chain's CDR3 is CSVPLGVPGDEQFF. Written as DNA, the CDR3 is TGCAGCGTGCCCCTTGGGGTTCCGGGGGATGAGCAGTTCTTC.

This chain connects TRBV6-5 to TRBJ2-2; D is ambiguous. CDR1 is MNHEY, CDR2 SVGAGI, per germline. The CDR3 contains 13 residues. V lost 6 bases, J lost 0 bases, and 5 bases lay in between. The DNA of the CDR3 is TGTGCCAGCAGGGGCGCGAACACCGGGGAGCTGTTTTTT. It yields the protein CASRGANTGELFF.

The genes are TRBV2 and TRBJ1-4, with D unclear. CDR1 is SNHLY, CDR2 FYNNEI, per germline. V lost 8 bases and J 7 bases, leaving 23 bases between the germline ends. CDR3 length equals 16 residues. Written as DNA, the CDR3 is TGTGCCAGCGGCAGGTTCGGCCCGGATGGCGGTGAAAAACTGTTTTTT. This encodes CASGRFGPDGGEKLFF.

The J gene is TRBJ1-2, the V gene TRBV6-1, with D hard to call. Germline assignment: CDR1 MNHNS and CDR2 SASEGT. V lost 4 bases and J lost 2, with 14 bases in between. This CDR3 has 15 amino acids. The CDR3 loop is CASSGTDGANYGYTF. CDR3 bases: TGTGCCAGCAGTGGGACGGACGGCGCAAACTATGGCTACACCTTC.

The V call is TRBV27, the J call TRBJ2-4, with D uncertain. Trimming left V 4 bases short and J 3 bases short, with 7 bases between. Germline assignment: CDR1 MNHEY and CDR2 SMNVEV (reference sequence). The CDR3 consists of 13 residues. The CDR3 loop is CASSYGSKNIQYF. The CDR3 DNA sequence: TGTGCCAGCAGTTATGGCAGCAAAAACATTCAGTACTTC.

V and J are TRBV29-1 and TRBJ1-2; D unclear. The CDR3 is made up of 14 amino acids. With 5 bases removed from V and 3 bases from J, the gap between germline ends came to 16 bases. The germline V gene encodes CDR1 SQVTM and CDR2 ANQGSEA. CDR3 amino acids: CSVLFSVMDYGYTF. CDR3 sequence (DNA): TGCAGCGTTCTTTTCTCGGTCATGGACTATGGCTACACCTTC.

The chain recombines TRBV2 with TRBJ2-1; possible D gene TRBD2, 5 bases. The germline gives CDR1 SNHLY, CDR2 FYNNEI. Trimming removed 0 bases at V and 5 bases at J, with 17 bases between. The CDR3 runs to 17 residues. CDR3 loop: CASSEALRRSGNNEQFF. The CDR3 nucleotides are TGTGCCAGCAGTGAAGCGCTTCGGAGGAGCGGTAACAATGAGCAGTTCTTC.

The rearrangement joins TRBV4-3 to TRBJ1-4; tentative D call: TRBD1 (5 bases). The CDR3 totals 16 residues. Germline V gives CDR1 LGHNA, CDR2 YSLEER. Between the trimmed V and J ends, which lost 0 bases and 5 bases, there was a span of 13 bases. DNA of the CDR3: TGCGCCAGCAGCCAAGATTTACAGGAGAGGAATGAAAAACTGTTTTTT. This translates into CASSQDLQERNEKLFF.

This clone has only one observation. The chain uses TRBV28 and TRBJ1-4; no definite D call. The V and J ends lost 8 bases and 15 bases respectively, with 10 bases between them. The germline V gene has CDR1 MDHEN and CDR2 SYDVKM. The CDR3 totals 9 residues. The CDR3 sequence: CASLALVFF. The CDR3 DNA follows: TGTGCCAGCTTGGCCCTAGTGTTTTTT.

The chain joins TRBV28 to TRBJ2-7, with 10 positions matching TRBD2. CDR3 length: 15 amino acids. V dropped 6 bases and J dropped 4; count of bases not matched to a gene: 9. Per the germline V gene, CDR1 is MDHEN and CDR2 is SYDVKM. The DNA of the CDR3 is TGTGCCAGCAGCCGCGGACTAGCGGAGGGGTACGAGCAGTACTTC. Translating gives CASSRGLAEGYEQYF.